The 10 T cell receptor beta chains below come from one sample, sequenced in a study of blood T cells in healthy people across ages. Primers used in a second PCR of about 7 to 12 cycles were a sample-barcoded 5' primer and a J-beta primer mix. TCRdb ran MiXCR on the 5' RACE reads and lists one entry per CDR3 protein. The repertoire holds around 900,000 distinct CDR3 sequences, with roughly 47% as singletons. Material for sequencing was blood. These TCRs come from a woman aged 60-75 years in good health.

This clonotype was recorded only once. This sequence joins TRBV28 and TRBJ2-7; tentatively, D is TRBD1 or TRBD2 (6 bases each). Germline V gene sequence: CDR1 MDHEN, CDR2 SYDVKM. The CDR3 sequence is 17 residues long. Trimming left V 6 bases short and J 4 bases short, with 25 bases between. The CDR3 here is CASRRDGSEEGGYEQYF. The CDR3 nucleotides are TGTGCCAGCAGACGAGACGGATCGGAGGAGGGGGGTTACGAGCAGTACTTC.

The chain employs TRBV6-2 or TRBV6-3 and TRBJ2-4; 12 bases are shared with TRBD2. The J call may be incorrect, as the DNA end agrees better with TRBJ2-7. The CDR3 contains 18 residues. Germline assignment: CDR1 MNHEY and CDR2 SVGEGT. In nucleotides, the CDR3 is TGTGCCAGCAGTTACTCTGGGACTAGCGGGCCCAGAGTCTACGAGCAGTACTTC. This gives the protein CASSYSGTSGPRVYEQYF.

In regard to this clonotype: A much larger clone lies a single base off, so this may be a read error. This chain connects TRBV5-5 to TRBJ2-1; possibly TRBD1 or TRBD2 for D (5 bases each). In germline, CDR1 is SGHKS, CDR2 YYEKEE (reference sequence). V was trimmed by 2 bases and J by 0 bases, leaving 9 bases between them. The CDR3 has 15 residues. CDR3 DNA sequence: TGTGCCAGCAGCTTCGCAGGGAGCTCCTACAATGAGCAGTTCTTC. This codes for CASSFAGSSYNEQFF. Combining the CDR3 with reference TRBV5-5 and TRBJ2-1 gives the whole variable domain DAGVTQSPTHLIKTRGQQVTLRCSPISGHKSVSWYQQVLGQGPQFIFQYYEKEERGRGNFPDRFSARQFPNYSSELNVNALLLGDSALYLCASSFAGSSYNEQFFGPGTRLTVL.

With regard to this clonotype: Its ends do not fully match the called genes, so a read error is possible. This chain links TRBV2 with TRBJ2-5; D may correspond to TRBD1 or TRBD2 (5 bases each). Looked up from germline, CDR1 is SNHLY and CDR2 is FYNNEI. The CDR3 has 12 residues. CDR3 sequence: CASRGPEETRYF. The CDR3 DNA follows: TGTGCCAGCAGGGGACCAGAAGAGACCCGGTACTTC.

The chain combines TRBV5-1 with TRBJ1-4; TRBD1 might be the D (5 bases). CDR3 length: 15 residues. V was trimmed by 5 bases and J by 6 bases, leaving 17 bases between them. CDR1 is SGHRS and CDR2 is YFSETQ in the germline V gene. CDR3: CASRGSGTFYEKLFF. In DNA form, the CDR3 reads TGCGCCAGCAGGGGGTCGGGGACGTTTTATGAAAAACTGTTTTTT. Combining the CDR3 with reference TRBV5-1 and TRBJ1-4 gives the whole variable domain KAGVTQTPRYLIKTRGQQVTLSCSPISGHRSVSWYQQTPGQGLQFLFEYFSETQRNKGNFPGRFSGRQFSNSRSEMNVSTLELGDSALYLCASRGSGTFYEKLFFGSGTQLSVL.

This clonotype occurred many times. CDR3 sequence: CSVEEGGGYEQYF. CDR3 nucleotide sequence: TGCAGCGTTGAAGAGGGGGGTGGTTACGAGCAGTACTTC. V usage is TRBV29-1 and J usage is TRBJ2-7; TRBD2 might be the D (6 bases). V lost 0 bases and J lost 4, with 10 bases in between. The CDR3 extends over 13 amino acids. Germline V gene sequence: CDR1 SQVTM, CDR2 ANQGSEA.

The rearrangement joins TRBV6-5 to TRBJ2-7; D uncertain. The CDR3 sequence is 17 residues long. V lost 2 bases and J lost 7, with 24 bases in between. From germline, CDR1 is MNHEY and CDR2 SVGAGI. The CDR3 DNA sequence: TGTGCCAGCAGTTACCTGTCGGCCGGAGACCCTATTGAGGAGCAGTACTTC. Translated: CASSYLSAGDPIEEQYF.

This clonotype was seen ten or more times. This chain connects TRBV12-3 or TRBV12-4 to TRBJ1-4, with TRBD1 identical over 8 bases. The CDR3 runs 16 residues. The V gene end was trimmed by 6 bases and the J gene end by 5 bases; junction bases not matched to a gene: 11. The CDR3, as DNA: TGTGCCAGCAGACCCGACAGGGGTATCAGGAATGAAAAACTGTTTTTT. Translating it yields CASRPDRGIRNEKLFF.

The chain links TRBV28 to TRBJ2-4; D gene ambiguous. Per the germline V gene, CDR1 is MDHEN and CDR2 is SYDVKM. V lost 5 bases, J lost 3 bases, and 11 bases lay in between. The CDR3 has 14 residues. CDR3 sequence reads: CASSPRLNKNIQYF. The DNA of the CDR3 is TGTGCCAGCAGTCCCCGGTTAAACAAAAACATTCAGTACTTC.

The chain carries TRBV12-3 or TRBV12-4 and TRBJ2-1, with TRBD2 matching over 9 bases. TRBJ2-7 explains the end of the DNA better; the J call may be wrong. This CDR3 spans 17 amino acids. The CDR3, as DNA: TGTGCCAGCAGTTTGTTAGCGGGGGAATTATTATACAATGAGCAGTACTTC. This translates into CASSLLAGELLYNEQYF.